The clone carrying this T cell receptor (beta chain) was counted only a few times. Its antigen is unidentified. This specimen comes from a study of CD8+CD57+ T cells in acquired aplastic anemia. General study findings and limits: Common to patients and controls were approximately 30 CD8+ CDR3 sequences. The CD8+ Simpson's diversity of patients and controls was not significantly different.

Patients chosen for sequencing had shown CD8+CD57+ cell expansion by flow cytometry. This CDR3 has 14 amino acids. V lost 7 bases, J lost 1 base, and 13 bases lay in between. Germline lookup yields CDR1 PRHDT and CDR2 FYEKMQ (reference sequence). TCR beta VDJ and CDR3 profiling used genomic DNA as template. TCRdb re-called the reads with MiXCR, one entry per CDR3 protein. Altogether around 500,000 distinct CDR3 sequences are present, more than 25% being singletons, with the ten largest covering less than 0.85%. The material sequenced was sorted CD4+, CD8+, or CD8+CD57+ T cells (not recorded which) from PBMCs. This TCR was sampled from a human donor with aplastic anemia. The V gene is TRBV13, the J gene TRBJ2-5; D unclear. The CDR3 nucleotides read TGTGCCAGCACCCGGGTCGATAGCCAAGAGACCCAGTACTTC. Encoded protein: CASTRVDSQETQYF.